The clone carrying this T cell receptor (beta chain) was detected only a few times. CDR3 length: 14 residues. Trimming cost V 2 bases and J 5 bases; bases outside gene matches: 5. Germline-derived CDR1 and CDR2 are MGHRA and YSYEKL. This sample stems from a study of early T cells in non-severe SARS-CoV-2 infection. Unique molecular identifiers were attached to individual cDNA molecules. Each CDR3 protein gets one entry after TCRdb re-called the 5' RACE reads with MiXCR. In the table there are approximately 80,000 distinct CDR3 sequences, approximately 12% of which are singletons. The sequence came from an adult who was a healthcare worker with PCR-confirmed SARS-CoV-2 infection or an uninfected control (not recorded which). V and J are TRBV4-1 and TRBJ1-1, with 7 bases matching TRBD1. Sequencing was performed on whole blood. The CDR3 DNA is TGCGCCAGCAGCCAACACAGGGGATGGACTGAAGCTTTCTTT. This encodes CASSQHRGWTEAFF.